One and the same sample provided the 19 T cell receptor beta chains below, sequenced in a study of shared clonotypes between healthy human individuals (dated by TCRdb to about 2020). Libraries were made using the immunoSEQ multiplex PCR assay. Entries here come from immuneACCESS through TCRdb and include only in-frame sequences with V and J called. Some clones fail to appear in such tables; in the studies checked, an unresolved V gene covers under half of the shortfall, and the cause of the remainder is unknown. The sample table holds over a million clones, of which roughly 80% were seen once. The ten largest clones add up to approximately 1.5% of the sample. Specimen: memory CD4+ T cells sorted from blood. Read against the paper, the sample's cell subset or site label means: CD45RA-negative fraction. These receptors originate from a man in his late teens or twenties in good health.

The V gene is TRBV2, the J gene TRBJ2-7, with D hard to call. Germline V lookup: CDR1 SNHLY, CDR2 FYNNEI. V gave up 5 bases and J gave up 4 bases, with 6 bases separating them. The CDR3 covers 11 residues. The CDR3 loop is CASSSMYEQYF. For the CDR3, the DNA is TGTGCCAGCAGTAGTATGTACGAGCAGTACTTC.

The rearrangement joins TRBV5-1 to TRBJ2-3, with D perhaps matching TRBD1 or TRBD2 (5 bases each). Trimming cost V 4 bases and J 1 base, with 13 bases left between them. The CDR3 runs to 15 residues. Germline V CDR1 and CDR2: SGHRS, YFSETQ. The CDR3 loop reads CASSGGGVGTDTQYF. The CDR3 bases are TGCGCCAGCAGCGGGGGTGGGGTCGGCACAGATACGCAGTATTTT.

The chain links TRBV2 to TRBJ1-2, with D hard to call. The CDR3 has 12 amino acids. V was pared by 6 bases and J by 1 base, with 6 bases between. Germline V CDR1 and CDR2: SNHLY, FYNNEI. Written as DNA, the CDR3 is TGTGCCAGCAGAGGAAATAACTATGGCTACACCTTC. This encodes CASRGNNYGYTF. The full variable domain, completed using reference TRBV2 and TRBJ1-2, is EPEVTQTPSHQVTQMGQEVILRCVPISNHLYFYWYRQILGQKVEFLVSFYNNEISEKSEIFDDQFSVERPDGSNFTLKIRSTKLEDSAMYFCASRGNNYGYTFGSGTRLTVV.

A word on this clone: Other nucleotide sequences in the sample specify the same CDR3. The chain links TRBV7-2 to TRBJ1-2, with D hard to call. From germline, CDR1 is SGHTA and CDR2 FQGNSA. Trimming left V 1 base short and J 8 bases short, with 8 bases between. The CDR3 has 12 amino acids. CDR3 nucleotide sequence: TGTGCCAGCAGCTTAGGGAGAGGGGGCTACACCTTC. Translated, it gives CASSLGRGGYTF. The full variable domain, rest sourced from reference TRBV7-2 and TRBJ1-2, is GAGVSQSPSNKVTEKGKDVELRCDPISGHTALYWYRQSLGQGLEFLIYFQGNSAPDKSGLPSDRFSAERTGGSVSTLTIQRTQQEDSAVYLCASSLGRGGYTFGSGTRLTVV.

This sequence joins TRBV7-9 and TRBJ1-2; 8 bases are a match to TRBD1. CDR3 length: 13 amino acids. With V trimmed by 3 bases and J by 8 bases, 5 bases remained unmatched. Germline lookup yields CDR1 SEHNR and CDR2 FQNEAQ (reference sequence). The CDR3 is CASSFQGAEGYTF. As DNA, the CDR3 is TGTGCCAGCAGCTTTCAGGGGGCGGAAGGCTACACCTTC.

The V gene is TRBV7-9, the J gene TRBJ2-7; D is unresolved. With 5 bases removed from V and 5 bases from J, the gap between germline ends came to 13 bases. There are 13 residues in the CDR3. The V gene's germline CDR1 is SEHNR and CDR2 FQNEAQ (reference sequence). CDR3 residues: CASSDPPENEQYF. The CDR3 coding sequence is TGTGCCAGCAGCGACCCCCCGGAGAACGAGCAGTACTTC.

This chain uses TRBV6-4 with TRBJ2-3; the match to TRBD2 covers 8 bases. V dropped 5 bases and J dropped 11; count of bases not matched to a gene: 9. In germline, CDR1 is MRHNA, CDR2 SNTAGT. The CDR3 has 13 residues. The CDR3 bases are TGTGCCAGCAGTCCCCGGGAGCGGGAGAAGCAGTATTTT. Translation: CASSPREREKQYF.

The J gene is TRBJ2-5, the V gene TRBV30; no clear D gene. Germline V CDR1 and CDR2: GTSNPN, SVGIG (reference sequence). The CDR3 is 9 amino acids. The CDR3 reads CVETAFQYF. In DNA form, the CDR3 reads TGTGTCGAGACTGCGTTCCAGTACTTC.

There are a few counts of this clone. Within the sample, other DNA sequences also encode this same CDR3. The chain recombines TRBV30 with TRBJ1-1, with D hard to call. The CDR3 spans 12 residues. The germline V gene encodes CDR1 GTSNPN and CDR2 SVGIG (reference sequence). The V gene lost 2 bases and the J gene lost 1 base, with 5 bases spanning the gap. CDR3 protein: CAWSPRNTEAFF. CDR3 nucleotides: TGTGCCTGGAGTCCCCGGAACACTGAAGCTTTCTTT. Full variable domain (missing parts from reference TRBV30 and TRBJ1-1): SQTIHQWPATLVQPVGSPLSLECTVEGTSNPNLYWYRQAAGRGLQLLFYSVGIGQISSEVPQNLSASRPQDRQFILSSKKLLLSDSGFYLCAWSPRNTEAFFGQGTRLTVV.

The V and J genes are TRBV5-1 and TRBJ2-3, with 8 positions matching TRBD2. This CDR3 has 18 amino acids. Trimming took 3 bases from V and 0 from J; bases not matched to a gene: 12. Germline-derived CDR1 and CDR2 are SGHRS and YFSETQ. The CDR3 spells CASSSLGLAARSTDTQYF. In DNA form, the CDR3 reads TGCGCCAGCAGCTCACTCGGACTAGCTGCCAGAAGCACAGATACGCAGTATTTT.

In its sample, this clone was seen a few times. This chain links TRBV12-2 with TRBJ2-1; no check of the table's D call, TRBD1, against the DNA was made. TRBV12-2 is a pseudogene locus. The CDR3 has 20 amino acids. CDR3 protein: CASRFPIWPAGTGEIDEQFF. The CDR3 nucleotides are TGTGCAAGTCGCTTCCCGATCTGGCCTGCCGGGACAGGTGAGATCGATGAGCAGTTCTTC.

This chain uses TRBV18 with TRBJ2-3; D is uncertain. CDR1 is KGHSH, CDR2 LQKENI, per germline. Trimming took 3 bases from V and 4 from J, leaving 14 bases between them. CDR3 length: 15 amino acids. CDR3 loop: CASSPRRNAADTQYF. For the CDR3, the DNA is TGTGCCAGCTCACCTCGAAGAAATGCCGCAGATACGCAGTATTTT.

J is TRBJ2-7 and V is TRBV18; the D gene is possibly TRBD2 (6 bases). Trimming stripped 0 bases from V and 5 bases from J, with 11 bases between. This CDR3 spans 14 amino acids. CDR1 is KGHSH and CDR2 is LQKENI in the germline V gene. This CDR3 reads CASSPPGREDEQYF. CDR3 nucleotides: TGTGCCAGCTCACCACCGGGCAGGGAGGACGAGCAGTACTTC.

Many counts were recorded for this clone. The chain links TRBV19 to TRBJ2-5; TRBD2 might be the D (6 bases). The CDR3 totals 15 residues. V dropped 1 base and J dropped 5 bases, with 14 bases sitting between them. Germline CDR1 LNHDA, CDR2 SQIVND (reference sequence). As DNA, the CDR3 is TGTGCCAGTAGTATAGCAAGGAAGGCGGGGGAGACCCAGTACTTC. Translated: CASSIARKAGETQYF.

The J gene is TRBJ1-4, the V gene TRBV30; D is uncertain. This CDR3 comprises 14 residues. V dropped 3 bases and J dropped 7 bases, with 15 bases sitting between them. In germline, CDR1 is GTSNPN, CDR2 SVGIG (reference sequence). CDR3 amino acids: CAWSRLAGSEKLFF. In DNA, the CDR3 is TGTGCCTGGAGCCGCCTGGCCGGGAGTGAAAAACTGTTTTTT.

The chain joins TRBV19 to TRBJ2-3; possibly TRBD1 for D (6 bases). The CDR3 is 13 amino acids. V was shortened by 6 bases and J by 1 base, with 8 bases between the two germline ends. Germline CDR1 is LNHDA and CDR2 is SQIVND (reference sequence). CDR3 bases: TGTGCCAGTAGATCAGGGGGCACAGATACGCAGTATTTT. It specifies CASRSGGTDTQYF.

The V gene is TRBV5-1, the J gene TRBJ2-1; D is perhaps TRBD2 (5 bases). CDR1 SGHRS and CDR2 YFSETQ come from the germline V gene. The length of the CDR3 is 15 residues. V was pared by 0 bases and J by 6 bases, with 13 bases between. CDR3: CASSLGASSGNEQFF. CDR3 DNA: TGCGCCAGCAGCTTGGGGGCTAGCTCGGGCAATGAGCAGTTCTTC.

The chain couples TRBV5-1 to TRBJ1-3; a possible D gene is TRBD1 (6 bases). V shed 3 bases and J shed 3 bases, with 13 bases lying between them. Per the germline V gene, CDR1 is SGHRS and CDR2 is YFSETQ. The CDR3 spans 15 residues. CDR3 in amino acids: CASSSQGGFGNTIYF. The CDR3 coding sequence is TGCGCCAGCAGCTCACAGGGCGGCTTTGGAAACACCATATATTTT.

The chain combines TRBV7-2 with TRBJ2-3; possible D gene TRBD1, 6 bases. The CDR3 extends over 15 amino acids. Germline V gene lookup returns CDR1 SGHTA and CDR2 FQGNSA. The V end was cut by 5 bases, the J end by 2 bases, with 14 bases between. The CDR3 loop is CASSPLGTSTDTQYF. The CDR3 DNA reads as TGTGCCAGCAGCCCCCTTGGGACATCCACAGATACGCAGTATTTT. Full variable domain (missing parts from reference TRBV7-2 and TRBJ2-3): GAGVSQSPSNKVTEKGKDVELRCDPISGHTALYWYRQSLGQGLEFLIYFQGNSAPDKSGLPSDRFSAERTGGSVSTLTIQRTQQEDSAVYLCASSPLGTSTDTQYFGPGTRLTVL.